Listed below are T cell receptor beta chains from one sample, sequenced in a study of T cell therapy after organ transplantation. These receptors lack a known antigen. Method: immunoSEQ multiplex PCR; TCRdb's copy keeps in-frame clones and lacks some. The table records tens of thousands of clones, 85% to 95% of them present only once. The sequences come from CD8+ T cells from blood, collected before autologous CMV-specific T cell therapy. These receptors originate from a human patient who had received a solid organ transplant and had CMV disease. Both conserved end residues are part of each CDR3. The order of the fields is D gene, V gene, clone size, J gene, CDR3 protein, CDR3 DNA. A D gene is named only where the DNA matches it firmly. Rows may omit the clone size; those that give it use once, few, many or a size class.

TRBD1	TRBV30	NA	TRBJ1-1	CAWTPGTGDAEAFF	TGTGCCTGGACTCCCGGGACAGGAGACGCTGAAGCTTTCTTT
NA	TRBV27	NA	TRBJ2-1	CASSFGAGGEQFF	TGTGCCAGCAGTTTCGGAGCCGGGGGTGAGCAGTTCTTC
TRBD1	TRBV19	NA	TRBJ2-7	CASSRDRIYEQYF	TGTGCCAGTTCCCGGGACAGAATCTACGAGCAGTACTTC
NA	TRBV5-1	NA	TRBJ2-1	CASSLSSSYNEQFF	TGCGCCAGCAGCTTGTCGAGTTCCTACAATGAGCAGTTCTTC
NA	TRBV15	NA	TRBJ2-1	CATSRTVHSRRQQYNEQFF	TGTGCCACCAGCAGAACGGTCCATTCCCGGAGACAGCAATACAATGAGCAGTTCTTC
TRBD2	TRBV11-3	once	TRBJ2-1	CASSTDSGGAYNEQFF	TGTGCCAGCAGCACCGATAGCGGGGGGGCTTACAATGAGCAGTTCTTC
NA	TRBV6-6	NA	TRBJ2-5	CASSRGNEETQYF	TGTGCCAGCAGCAGGGGCAACGAAGAGACCCAGTACTTC
NA	TRBV4-1	NA	TRBJ2-5	CASSQDGQETQYF	TGCGCCAGCAGCCAAGACGGACAAGAGACCCAGTACTTC
NA	TRBV2	NA	TRBJ1-6	CASSEGYNSPLHF	TGTGCCAGCAGTGAGGGCTATAATTCACCCCTCCACTTT
TRBD1	TRBV2	once	TRBJ2-5	CASSDRVLETQYF	TGTGCCAGCAGCGACAGGGTTCTAGAGACCCAGTACTTC
NA	TRBV7-9	NA	TRBJ1-1	CASSTRIDEAFF	TGTGCCAGCAGCACCAGGATTGATGAAGCTTTCTTT
TRBD2	TRBV25-1	NA	TRBJ2-3	CASSVLAGSLDTQYF	TGTGCCAGCAGTGTCCTAGCGGGCTCCTTGGATACGCAGTATTTT
NA	TRBV29-1	NA	TRBJ2-2	CSVVRATGELFF	TGCAGCGTTGTAAGGGCCACCGGGGAGCTGTTTTTT
TRBD2	TRBV5-1	NA	TRBJ2-5	CASSLPSGETQYF	TGCGCCAGCAGCTTGCCTAGCGGAGAGACCCAGTACTTC
TRBD1	TRBV27	NA	TRBJ2-7	CASSLSAQGKGVYEQYF	TGTGCCAGCAGTTTATCGGCACAGGGGAAGGGGGTCTACGAGCAGTACTTC
TRBD1	TRBV29-1	once	TRBJ1-5	CSVESGTGNQPQHF	TGCAGCGTTGAATCCGGGACAGGGAATCAGCCCCAGCATTTT
NA	TRBV6-5	NA	TRBJ1-1	CASSQQGNTEAFF	TGTGCCAGCAGTCAACAGGGGAACACTGAAGCTTTCTTT
NA	TRBV2	once	TRBJ1-2	CASSEQAINYGYTF	TGTGCCAGCAGTGAACAGGCAATCAACTATGGCTACACCTTC
NA	TRBV10-1	NA	TRBJ2-7	CASSDLRAGDYEQYF	TGCGCCAGCAGTGATCTCCGGGCCGGTGACTACGAGCAGTACTTC
NA	TRBV25-1	NA	TRBJ1-4	CASAKEGDRGGLFF	TGTGCCAGCGCGAAGGAGGGGGATCGCGGGGGACTGTTTTTT
NA	TRBV30	NA	TRBJ2-5	CAWSPRQKVETQYF	TGTGCCTGGAGTCCTAGACAGAAGGTAGAGACCCAGTACTTC
NA	TRBV13	NA	TRBJ2-7	CASSWAGLFSYEQYF	TGTGCCAGCAGCTGGGCAGGTCTTTTCTCCTACGAGCAGTACTTC
NA	TRBV19	NA	TRBJ2-7	CASSIEVGGGYYEQYF	TGTGCCAGTAGTATAGAGGTTGGGGGAGGATATTACGAGCAGTACTTC
TRBD2	TRBV6-5	NA	TRBJ2-1	CASKLTSGIYNEQFF	TGTGCCAGCAAGTTGACTAGCGGGATTTACAATGAGCAGTTCTTC
TRBD1	TRBV19	NA	TRBJ1-1	CASSTDRGLEGTEAFF	TGTGCCAGTAGTACGGACAGGGGGTTGGAGGGCACTGAAGCTTTCTTT
NA	TRBV27	once	TRBJ2-7	CASSLNQGRHEQYF	TGTGCCAGCAGTCTAAATCAGGGTCGGCACGAGCAGTACTTC
NA	TRBV6-5	NA	TRBJ2-5	CASSYYEADQETQYF	TGTGCCAGCAGTTACTATGAGGCGGACCAAGAGACCCAGTACTTC